This T cell receptor (beta chain) was recorded in a study of PD-1 blockade in classical Hodgkin lymphoma (dated by TCRdb to 2020 to 2022). For the study in its entirety: Nivolumab dosing was 3 mg/kg intravenously every 2 weeks, continuing until either disease progression or unacceptable toxicity. A peripheral blood immune signature of response to PD-1 blockade in classical Hodgkin lymphoma was defined using TCR beta sequencing and CyTOF.

Comment on this clone: Its binding antigen is unknown. Base qualities were left out, and no much larger clone turns up one base away.

The Qiagen DNeasy kit was used to extract genomic DNA from unsorted PBMCs and from the negatively selected CD4+ and CD8+ fractions. Using primers that anneal to V and J segments, immunoSEQ multiplex PCR amplified the TCR beta CDR3 regions. A synthetic immune receptor repertoire was used to minimize amplification bias, and any residual bias was removed computationally once sequencing was done. Turning to the authors' computational methods: Custom Python scripts were used to quantify repertoire diversity as the Shannon entropy index. Unsorted, CD4+ and CD8+ repertoires were examined separately, except in combined analyses, for which CD4+ and CD8+ sequences were merged in silico. A clone counted as expanded when the clone's frequency after treatment rose at least 2-fold relative to C1D1, and clones undetected at baseline were given a pseudocount of 0.5. Singleton clones were defined as clones with 0 or 1 copy at C1D1, and non-singleton clones were defined as clones with 2 or more copies. Clones expanded in unsorted samples were assigned a CD4+, CD8+ or unknown annotation through matching of protein sequences in sorted samples from the same patient. Wilcoxon tests on paired samples were used to test changes in diversity from C1D1 to C4D1. This is the immuneACCESS table as TCRdb keeps it, with only in-frame sequences that have V and J called. A part of the clones is gone; compared with another copy, unresolved V genes explain less than half, and the rest is unexplained. Clone size and V and J calls were adopted from that table, with D and trimming inferred from the DNA. The sample profile shows about 75,000 clones; about 92% of them were found once. The ten top clones hold approximately 8.1% of the sample.

The time point label on this specimen signifies: cycle 1 day 1 (C1D1), immediately before nivolumab initiation. Every trial patient had relapsed after autologous stem cell transplantation, and cohorts A, B and C differed in prior brentuximab vedotin exposure. The trial cohort included 55 to 65 patients with relapsed/refractory classical Hodgkin lymphoma, and each patient had a best overall response of complete response, partial response or progressive disease. Single-agent nivolumab was administered to trial patients in the multi-cohort phase II CheckMate 205 trial. Best overall response was determined by an independent review committee according to the 2007 International Working Group response criteria. Trial PBMCs were collected immediately before nivolumab initiation (C1D1) and during therapy at cycle 2 day 1 and cycle 4 day 1. Peripheral blood was collected in 8 mL Vacutainer Cell Preparation Tubes, from which PBMCs were isolated by centrifugation and then cryopreserved.

Study-wide conclusions, independent of this receptor: A significant rise by C4D1 was seen in CD4+ but not CD8+ TCR diversity (p=0.0027 vs p=0.16), with the rise being most apparent in complete responders (p=0.02). Among trial patients, those achieving complete response had baseline diversity similar to that of newly diagnosed patients, while diversity was significantly lower in partial responders and progressors. The study was restricted to a single clinical trial cohort, and the causes of repertoire differences, possibly disease activity or prior therapy, were left undefined. Baseline TCR diversity was reported to be lower in newly diagnosed patients than in healthy donors and to be lower still in relapsed/refractory patients. Patients starting nivolumab less than 1 year after ASCT had lower diversity and were excluded from later analyses to avoid confounding by immune reconstitution.

Sequenced here: peripheral blood mononuclear cells (PBMCs), sampled at baseline. The origin of this receptor is a human donor with classical Hodgkin lymphoma.

The bases read TGTGCCATTGGTACGGGGGGGAAAGCTTTCTTT. It translates to CAIGTGGKAFF. The rearrangement combines TRBV6-4 with TRBJ1-1; the D region possibly corresponds to TRBD1 (5 bases align). Taken from cysteine to phenylalanine, the CDR3 has 11 residues. The CDR3 DNA has 33 bases and is translated from base 1. Based on the germline V gene, the CDR1 and CDR2 sequences are MRHNA and SNTAGT. V is shortened by 10 bases, J by 9 bases, and the region joining them spans 15 bases.